These T cell receptor beta chains were read from a single sample in a study of T cell responses to AZD1222 COVID-19 vaccine. Here immunoSEQ multiplex PCR was the method, and the copy in TCRdb shows in-frame clones only, minus some. The sample records some 280,000 clones, 90% to 95% being singletons. Sample: peripheral blood, taken 28 days after the second AZD1222 dose. Receptor source: an adult who received the AZD1222 COVID-19 vaccine. CDR3s leave out the opening cysteine and the closing phenylalanine or tryptophan. The order of the fields is CDR3 protein, clone size, V gene, J gene. Clone size is not always given. Where it is, it says once, few, many or a class for expanded clones.

ASGDRVEQY	-	TRBV10-1	TRBJ2-7
ASSQGLMPYEQY	-	TRBV16	TRBJ2-7
AISGGLAGVNEQF	-	TRBV10-3	TRBJ2-1
ASSLGGGTGELF	once	TRBV5-4	TRBJ2-2
ASSQERTVNTEAF	-	TRBV4-2	TRBJ1-1
ATGQGATDTQY	-	TRBV24-1	TRBJ2-3
ASKQGNEQY	-	TRBV6-5	TRBJ2-7
ASSLSRGHTGELF	-	TRBV7-8	TRBJ2-2
ASSFSGSYGYT	-	TRBV27	TRBJ1-2
ASNLGYGYT	few	TRBV28	TRBJ1-2
ASSLGGQMNEQY	-	TRBV5-1	TRBJ2-7
ASTHTRGTAGNQPQH	-	TRBV19	TRBJ1-5
ASSGDRGGEQY	-	TRBV18	TRBJ2-7
ASSTGQTNEKLF	-	TRBV6-6	TRBJ1-4
ASRYTGNSEAF	-	TRBV27	TRBJ1-1
ASASGILDGYT	-	TRBV10-3	TRBJ1-2
ASSPNTGGAYGYT	-	TRBV7-9	TRBJ1-2
ASSLGTGVYNSPLH	-	TRBV5-6	TRBJ1-6
ASSRTSGGNEQF	-	TRBV5-1	TRBJ2-1
ASSADSNYGYT	-	TRBV7-2	TRBJ1-2
ASEENGPLH	-	TRBV21-1	TRBJ1-6
ASSLDGESPLH	-	TRBV28	TRBJ1-6
ASSLGGSARYNEQF	-	TRBV5-4	TRBJ2-1
AISGRDNTEAF	-	TRBV10-3	TRBJ1-1
ASSLRAGVKTQY	-	TRBV5-6	TRBJ2-5
ASSPGTGNTEAF	-	TRBV9	TRBJ1-1
ASSGWEGGYT	-	TRBV27	TRBJ1-2
ASSLGQTQETQY	-	TRBV5-1	TRBJ2-5
ASTYYTNSYEQY	-	TRBV28	TRBJ2-7
ASSDWGGQGNYGYT	-	TRBV10-1	TRBJ1-2
ASSLRAGGPGNEQF	-	TRBV5-1	TRBJ2-1
ASSLGGPSSNSPLH	-	TRBV28	TRBJ1-6
ASSIVSLAGGNQF	-	TRBV19	TRBJ2-1
ASSPGRSDTQY	-	TRBV12-3/TRBV12-4	TRBJ2-3
ASSQEMGWVYEQY	few	TRBV14	TRBJ2-7
ASSRGTDEKLF	-	TRBV18	TRBJ1-4
AISERGSATDTQY	-	TRBV10-3	TRBJ2-3
ASSQVWDRAYEQY	-	TRBV4-1	TRBJ2-7
SVTSGRGEQY	-	TRBV29-1	TRBJ2-7
ASSPAGHLINQPQH	-	TRBV28	TRBJ1-5
ASSSRPWWNTEAF	-	TRBV28	TRBJ1-1
ASSQTGSQETQY	-	TRBV5-1	TRBJ2-5
ASIVEPGTGREAF	once	TRBV5-1	TRBJ1-1
ASSSPGLKETQY	-	TRBV5-1	TRBJ2-5
ASSGPGELF	-	TRBV7-3	TRBJ2-2
ASSFGQAGYGYT	-	TRBV5-8	TRBJ1-2
ASTDSLINQPQH	few	TRBV7-2	TRBJ1-5
SAPGPYGYT	once	TRBV20-1	TRBJ1-2
ASSLEVSTDTQY	-	TRBV5-5	TRBJ2-3
ASSLETSAETQY	-	TRBV5-1	TRBJ2-5
ASSFPGGMGNTIY	-	TRBV7-9	TRBJ1-3
ASRLTGGGGTEAF	-	TRBV3-1/TRBV3-2	TRBJ1-1
ASSPDRGPREQY	-	TRBV2	TRBJ2-7